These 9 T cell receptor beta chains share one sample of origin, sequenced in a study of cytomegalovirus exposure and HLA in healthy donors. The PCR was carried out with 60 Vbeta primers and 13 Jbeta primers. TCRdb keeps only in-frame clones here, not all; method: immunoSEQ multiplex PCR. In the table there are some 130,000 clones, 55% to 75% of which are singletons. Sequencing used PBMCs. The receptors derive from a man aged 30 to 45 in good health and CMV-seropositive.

Here the CDR3 reads CASSLSGGEQYF. The CDR3, as DNA: TGTGCCAGCAGCTTAAGTGGCGGCGAGCAGTACTTC. The gene calls are TRBV7-3 and TRBJ2-7; D not resolved. This CDR3 contains 12 residues. V was clipped by 1 base and J by 6 bases, with 7 bases between them. Germline V gene sequence: CDR1 SGHTA, CDR2 FQGTGA. The variable domain in full, with the rest retrieved from reference TRBV7-3 and TRBJ2-7, is GAGVSQTPSNKVTEKGKYVELRCDPISGHTALYWYRQSLGQGPEFLIYFQGTGAADDSGLPNDRFFAVRPEGSVSTLKIQRTERGDSAVYLCASSLSGGEQYFGPGTRLTVT.

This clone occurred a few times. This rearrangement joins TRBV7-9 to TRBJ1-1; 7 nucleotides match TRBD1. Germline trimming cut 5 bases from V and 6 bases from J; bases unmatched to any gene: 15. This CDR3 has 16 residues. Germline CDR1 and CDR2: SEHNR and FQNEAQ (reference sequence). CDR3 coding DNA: TGTGCCAGCAGCCCCCAGGGGGGTGGGGGGCCCGCTGAAGCTTTCTTT. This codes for CASSPQGGGGPAEAFF.

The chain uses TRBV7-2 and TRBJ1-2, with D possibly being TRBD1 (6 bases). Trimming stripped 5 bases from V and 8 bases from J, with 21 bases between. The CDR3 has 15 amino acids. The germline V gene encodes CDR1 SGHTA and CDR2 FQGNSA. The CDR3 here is CASSPGSGGTQGYTF. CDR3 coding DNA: TGTGCCAGCAGCCCCGGTTCGGGGGGCACTCAGGGCTACACCTTC.

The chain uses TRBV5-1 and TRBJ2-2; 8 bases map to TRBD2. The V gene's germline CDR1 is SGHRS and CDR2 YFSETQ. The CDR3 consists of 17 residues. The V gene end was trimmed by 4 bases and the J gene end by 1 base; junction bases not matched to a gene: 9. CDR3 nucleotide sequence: TGCGCCAGCAGCCCTTTAGCGGGACCCCGGAACACCGGGGAGCTGTTTTTT. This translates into CASSPLAGPRNTGELFF.

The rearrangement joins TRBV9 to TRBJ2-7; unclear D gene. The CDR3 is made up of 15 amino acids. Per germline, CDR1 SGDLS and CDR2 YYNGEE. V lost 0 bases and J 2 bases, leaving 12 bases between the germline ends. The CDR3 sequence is CASSVGWRWTYEQYF. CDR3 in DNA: TGTGCCAGCAGCGTAGGGTGGCGGTGGACCTACGAGCAGTACTTC.

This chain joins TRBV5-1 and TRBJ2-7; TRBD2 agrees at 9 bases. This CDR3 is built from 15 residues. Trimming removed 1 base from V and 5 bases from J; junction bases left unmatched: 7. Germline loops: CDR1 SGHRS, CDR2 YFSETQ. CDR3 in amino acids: CASSLLVAGVDEQYF. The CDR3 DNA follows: TGCGCCAGCAGCTTGTTGGTAGCGGGAGTCGACGAGCAGTACTTC.

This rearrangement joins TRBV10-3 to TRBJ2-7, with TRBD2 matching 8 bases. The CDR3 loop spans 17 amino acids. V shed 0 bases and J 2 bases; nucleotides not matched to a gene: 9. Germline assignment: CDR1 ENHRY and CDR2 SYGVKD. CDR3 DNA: TGTGCCATCAGTGAGTCCTCGACTAGCGCGTTTACCTACGAGCAGTACTTC. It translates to CAISESSTSAFTYEQYF.

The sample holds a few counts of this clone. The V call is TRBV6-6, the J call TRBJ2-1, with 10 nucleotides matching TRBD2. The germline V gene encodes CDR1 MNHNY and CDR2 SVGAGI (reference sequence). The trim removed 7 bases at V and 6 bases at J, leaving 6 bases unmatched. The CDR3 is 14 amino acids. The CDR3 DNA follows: TGTGCCAGCACCTCTAGCGGGAGACTCAATGAGCAGTTCTTC. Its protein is CASTSSGRLNEQFF.

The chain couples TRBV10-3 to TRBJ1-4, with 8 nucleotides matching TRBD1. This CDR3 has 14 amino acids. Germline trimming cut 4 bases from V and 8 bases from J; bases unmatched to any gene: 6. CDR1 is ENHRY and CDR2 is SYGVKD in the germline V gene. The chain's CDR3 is CAISGTGFLEKLFF. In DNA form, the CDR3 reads TGTGCCATCAGTGGGACAGGGTTTCTGGAAAAACTGTTTTTT.